This entry features one TCR beta chain sequence. This clonotype was observed at least ten times. The antigen this receptor binds is unknown. No much larger clone is present one base from it, and per-base qualities are unavailable. V ends up 3 bases short and J 0 bases short, with an unmatched junction base count of 12. Based on the germline V gene, the CDR1 and CDR2 sequences are MGHRA and YSYEKL. There are 19 amino acids in the CDR3, from cysteine to phenylalanine inclusive. Kept here is only the CDR3 DNA, which spans 57 bases and is read in frame from base 1. The roughly 39 donors, aged about 6 to 100 years, were systemically healthy Caucasian individuals from Russia. Approximately 10 milliliters of peripheral blood were collected from each donor into EDTA-treated Vacutainer tubes. Ficoll-Paque density-gradient centrifugation was used to isolate PBMCs, with at least 7 million obtained per sample. Total RNA, at least 5 micrograms per sample, was extracted from PBMCs with Trizol reagent. Naive CD45RAhigh/CD27high T cell percentages were measured by flow cytometry on a PBMC aliquot from every donor.

The entry originates in a study of blood T cells in healthy people across ages (dated by TCRdb to the mid-2010s). About the full investigation: In model experiments, template switching captured about one uniquely barcoded TCR beta cDNA molecule for every two T cells. Four age groups were formed from the donors: young (average about 15 years), middle-aged (around 41), aged (about 62) and long-lived (roughly 88). To avoid experimental bias, donors of different ages were randomly spread across the sequencing lanes. For two donors (one aged 18 to 30 and one aged 80 or older), the study analyzed two additional independent replicas of 1 million unique cDNA reads from the same blood draw. To track age-related changes in TCR beta repertoire diversity, the study relied on deep sequencing normalized with unique cDNA molecular identifiers.

The method behind the library was 5' RACE. TCRdb lists the instrument as Illumina HiSeq 2500. A second PCR of about 7 to 12 cycles was run with a J-beta primer mix and a sample-barcoded 5' primer. A template-switch 5' adaptor carrying 12 random nucleotides introduced a unique molecular identifier onto each TCR beta cDNA molecule. Each sample yielded at least 2.5 million CDR3-containing paired-end reads. First-strand cDNA was synthesized from all RNA with the Mint cDNA synthesis kit, primed by a TRBC-specific oligonucleotide. After uracil-DNA glycosylase treatment, a first 18-cycle PCR used universal primers M1SS and BC2_uni_R on all cDNA. The original pipeline was this. For normalization, 1 million high-quality reads, each with a distinct molecular identifier, were randomly selected from each sample. Instead of being binned into consensus sequences, reads that shared molecular identifiers were thrown out. MiTCR, run with a Q25 quality threshold and the strictest error-elimination algorithm, handled CDR3 identification, clonotype clustering and error correction. A nonparametric unseen species model with Euler transformation was used to estimate lower-bound total TCR beta diversity. TCRdb's own reprocessing of the public reads used fastp at Q25 and MiXCR and kept productive beta chains. Every CDR3 protein is listed once, alongside the most common genes and DNA of its rows. The V and J calls were not made by the authors but by TCRdb's processing. Here the sample has 1,500,000 or so distinct CDR3 sequences; about 42% occur a single time. The ten largest clones represent around 4% of the sample.

The paper's findings and limits, for the study overall: Since profiling was done on bulk unsorted PBMCs, naive and antigen-experienced compartments could not be conclusively compared. Compared with the aged group, the long-lived group had more naive CD4+ T cells, fewer expanded clones and increased TCR diversity, suggesting age selection. Observed TCR beta diversity per million T cells fell roughly linearly with age, and a significant reduction was already apparent by age around 40. Total diversity estimates from one million sequenced T cells were considered lower bounds and underestimates. Because the CMV infection status of the donors was unknown, age-related changes in expanded clonotypes may potentially have been confounded. The percentage of naive T cells measured by flow cytometry correlated strongly with observed TCR beta diversity.

The sample consisted of blood. The receptor chain draws on TRBV4-1 and TRBJ2-3; 10 bases in between match TRBD2. The receptor was isolated from a young woman in good health. Here is the DNA: TGCGCCAGCAGCCAGGACAGCGGGGGGGGAACATCTAGCACAGATACGCAGTATTTT. This yields the protein CASSQDSGGGTSSTDTQYF.